The 32 T cell receptor beta chains in this list originate from one sample, sequenced in a study of T cells expressing NK-cell markers. From its re-call of the 5' RACE reads, TCRdb lists each CDR3 protein once, without DNA. The sample spans 350,000 to 400,000 distinct CDR3 sequences; the ten largest clones claim over 8.5%. Source material: blood T cells: a sorted CD56 or NKG2C T cell subset, CD4+ or CD8+ T cells, or bulk PBMC T cells (not recorded which). The receptors originated from a woman aged 45-60 years in good health.

This chain uses TRBV19 with TRBJ2-1; no DNA is available, so the TRBD1 call from TCRdb remains unchecked. This CDR3 spans 12 amino acids. Germline assignment: CDR1 LNHDA and CDR2 SQIVND (reference sequence). CDR3 loop: CASSRRDRNRFF.

The chain joins TRBV7-6 to TRBJ2-3; TCRdb picks TRBD1, but there is no DNA to check that call. CDR1 SGHVS and CDR2 FNYEAQ come from the germline V gene. The CDR3 is made up of 18 amino acids. The CDR3 reads CASSFQRGGGNDLRTQYF.

This rearrangement joins TRBV28 to TRBJ1-1; the D call from TCRdb, TRBD1, cannot be confirmed without DNA. The germline gives CDR1 MDHEN, CDR2 SYDVKM. This CDR3 has 16 amino acids. CDR3 region: CASTTTTGNFNTEAFF. The full variable domain, with the rest looked up from reference TRBV28 and TRBJ1-1, is DVKVTQSSRYLVKRTGEKVFLECVQDMDHENMFWYRQDPGLGLRLIYFSYDVKMKEKGDIPEGYSVSREKKERFSLILESASTNQTSMYLCASTTTTGNFNTEAFFGQGTRLTVV.

The rearrangement links TRBV4-1 to TRBJ2-5; TCRdb proposes TRBD2, but this gene call is untestable without DNA. CDR1 is MGHRA and CDR2 is YSYEKL in the germline V gene. This CDR3 comprises 15 residues. The CDR3 sequence is CASSQDPGTKETQYF.

The gene calls are TRBV20-1 and TRBJ2-3; with no DNA, the TCRdb D assignment of TRBD2 cannot be verified. Germline V gene data show CDR1 as DFQATT and CDR2 as SNEGSKA (reference sequence). This CDR3 is 14 amino acids long. This chain's CDR3 is CSASGRANTDTQYF.

V gene TRBV11-3 combines with J gene TRBJ2-1; TCRdb designates TRBD2, a call that cannot be tested without DNA. Per germline, CDR1 SGHNT and CDR2 YENEEA. The CDR3 has 19 amino acids. CDR3 in amino acids: CASSTSWGISGRLYNEQFF.

The gene calls are TRBV11-2 and TRBJ1-3. CDR3 length equals 14 residues. Germline assignment: CDR1 SGHAT and CDR2 FQNNGV. This chain's CDR3 is CASSLSQSGNTIYF.

The rearrangement uses TRBV28 and TRBJ2-3; the D call from TCRdb, TRBD1, cannot be confirmed without DNA. The CDR3 runs to 16 residues. Germline V gives CDR1 MDHEN, CDR2 SYDVKM. CDR3 protein: CASRPDRGWSTDTQYF. Full variable domain (rest looked up from reference TRBV28 and TRBJ2-3): DVKVTQSSRYLVKRTGEKVFLECVQDMDHENMFWYRQDPGLGLRLIYFSYDVKMKEKGDIPEGYSVSREKKERFSLILESASTNQTSMYLCASRPDRGWSTDTQYFGPGTRLTVL.

This rearrangement joins TRBV4-1 to TRBJ2-1. This CDR3 is built from 15 residues. Germline CDR1 reads MGHRA; CDR2 reads YSYEKL. CDR3: CASSQFRSSYNEQFF.

This chain connects TRBV10-3 to TRBJ2-7; TCRdb gives TRBD1 as the D gene, but with no DNA this cannot be confirmed. Germline V gene data show CDR1 as ENHRY and CDR2 as SYGVKD. CDR3 size: 12 residues. This chain's CDR3 is CAIGTSTYEQYF.

V and J are TRBV6-2 or TRBV6-3 and TRBJ2-5. The CDR3 consists of 14 residues. CDR1 is MNHEY and CDR2 is SVGEGT in the germline V gene. CDR3 in amino acids: CASNGLGWKETQYF.

The chain couples TRBV24-1 to TRBJ2-1; TCRdb gives TRBD2 as the D gene, but with no DNA this cannot be confirmed. CDR1 is KGHDR and CDR2 is SFDVKD in the germline V gene. The CDR3 is made up of 15 amino acids. This CDR3 is CATSAGTSGRGEQFF.

V is TRBV5-1 and J is TRBJ2-3. In germline, CDR1 is SGHRS, CDR2 YFSETQ. This CDR3 has 16 residues. The CDR3 is CASSLGKIPSTDTQYF.

This chain joins TRBV20-1 and TRBJ2-1. This CDR3 has 12 amino acids. Germline CDR1 and CDR2: DFQATT and SNEGSKA (reference sequence). CDR3 loop: CSASGVVNEQFF.

The chain uses TRBV19 and TRBJ2-4. The CDR3 contains 17 residues. Germline CDR1 reads LNHDA; CDR2 reads SQIVND (reference sequence). The CDR3 loop is CASSMGVGVVAKNIQYF.

The chain is built from TRBV7-8 and TRBJ2-5; no DNA is available, so the TRBD2 call from TCRdb remains unchecked. The germline V gene encodes CDR1 SGHVS and CDR2 FQNEAQ. The CDR3 has 18 amino acids. Here the CDR3 reads CASSLFSGLAGPQETQYF.

The chain recombines TRBV6-5 with TRBJ2-7. CDR1 MNHEY and CDR2 SVGAGI come from the germline V gene. The CDR3 spans 15 residues. CDR3 region: CASSYGQGTAYEQYF.

The gene calls are TRBV6-6 and TRBJ2-7; TCRdb outputs TRBD2, but without DNA this stays unchecked. The germline CDR1 and CDR2 sequences are MNHNY and SVGAGI (reference sequence). The CDR3 has 15 residues. This CDR3 reads CASRARERPAGEQYF.

The chain recombines TRBV6-5 with TRBJ2-1; TCRdb proposes TRBD1, but this gene call is untestable without DNA. This CDR3 contains 13 residues. CDR1 is MNHEY, CDR2 SVGAGI, per germline. CDR3 sequence reads: CASKRQSYNEQFF.

J is TRBJ2-5 and V is TRBV10-2; TCRdb designates TRBD2, a call that cannot be tested without DNA. Germline V gives CDR1 WSHSY, CDR2 SAAADI. The CDR3 contains 13 residues. The CDR3 loop is CASRGTTKETQYF.

This chain connects TRBV18 to TRBJ2-3; TCRdb reports TRBD2, a call that lacks DNA to check it against. The CDR3 totals 11 residues. Germline lookup yields CDR1 KGHSH and CDR2 LQKENI. This chain's CDR3 is CASHERETQYF.

The chain is built from TRBV4-1 and TRBJ2-3. In germline, CDR1 is MGHRA, CDR2 YSYEKL. The CDR3 length is 15 residues. CDR3 in amino acids: CASSPTEGRLDTQYF.

The rearrangement joins TRBV4-1 to TRBJ1-1. Germline CDR1 and CDR2: MGHRA and YSYEKL. The CDR3 has 15 amino acids. CDR3: CASSQEAGLGTEAFF.

This chain links TRBV24-1 with TRBJ2-1; TCRdb's D gene call, TRBD1, goes unchecked for lack of DNA. The CDR3 is 14 amino acids. Germline V gene lookup returns CDR1 KGHDR and CDR2 SFDVKD. Here the CDR3 reads CATSEPTGDNEQFF.

The V call is TRBV12-3 or TRBV12-4, the J call TRBJ1-1; as DNA is missing, the TRBD1 call by TCRdb cannot be tested. The CDR3 spans 15 residues. CDR3 in amino acids: CASSLQQGLNTEAFF.

This chain uses TRBV4-1 with TRBJ2-7; TCRdb gives TRBD2 as the D gene, but with no DNA this cannot be confirmed. The CDR3 has 17 residues. Germline CDR1 and CDR2: MGHRA and YSYEKL. CDR3 region: CASSQGLAGGPRDEQYF.

V gene TRBV14 combines with J gene TRBJ2-7; the TRBD2 assignment by TCRdb is unverifiable without DNA. CDR3 length: 16 residues. The germline CDR1 and CDR2 sequences are SGHDN and FVKESK. CDR3 region: CASSGLAGEISYEQYF. Full variable domain (missing parts from reference TRBV14 and TRBJ2-7): EAGVTQFPSHSVIEKGQTVTLRCDPISGHDNLYWYRRVMGKEIKFLLHFVKESKQDESGMPNNRFLAERTGGTYSTLKVQPAELEDSGVYFCASSGLAGEISYEQYFGPGTRLTVT.

The chain employs TRBV2 and TRBJ2-3; TCRdb returns TRBD1, unconfirmable since there is no DNA. This CDR3 region has 14 residues. Germline V gene data show CDR1 as SNHLY and CDR2 as FYNNEI. This CDR3 is CASSKQGGTDTQYF.

This sequence joins TRBV11-2 and TRBJ2-1; TCRdb designates TRBD2, a call that cannot be tested without DNA. The germline CDR1 and CDR2 sequences are SGHAT and FQNNGV. The CDR3 length is 16 residues. This chain's CDR3 is CASSLAGLAGVGEQFF.

The chain links TRBV28 to TRBJ2-2; the TCRdb call, TRBD1, lacks DNA for checking. The V gene's germline CDR1 is MDHEN and CDR2 SYDVKM. This CDR3 region has 16 residues. The CDR3: CASQQISPPNTGELFF.

The CDR3 is CASSYSTANNEKLFF. This rearrangement joins TRBV6-5 to TRBJ1-4. The CDR3 consists of 15 residues. Germline-derived CDR1 and CDR2 are MNHEY and SVGAGI.

V gene TRBV24-1 combines with J gene TRBJ2-3; the D call from TCRdb, TRBD2, cannot be confirmed without DNA. Germline-derived CDR1 and CDR2 are KGHDR and SFDVKD. The CDR3 totals 18 residues. This chain's CDR3 is CATSDELAGGPSTDTQYF.